Presented here are 4 T cell receptor beta chains from one specimen sequenced in a study of monozygotic twins with cystic fibrosis. The table came from immunoSEQ multiplex PCR; TCRdb's copy has only in-frame clones and leaves some out. The sample includes approximately 33,000 clones, 84% seen only once; the top ten take approximately 1.8%. Sequenced sample: blood. These receptors all come from a girl under 10 years old with cystic fibrosis.

CDR3 bases: TGTGCCAGCACTAGGGGGACCGGGGAGCTGTTTTTT. Protein sequence: CASTRGTGELFF. This chain uses TRBV6-5 with TRBJ2-2; D perhaps matches TRBD1 (6 bases). The V end was cut by 7 bases, the J end by 5 bases, with 8 bases between. From germline, CDR1 is MNHEY and CDR2 SVGAGI. This CDR3 contains 12 residues.

The J gene is TRBJ1-1, the V gene TRBV7-2; TRBD1 agrees at 9 bases. Per the germline V gene, CDR1 is SGHTA and CDR2 is FQGNSA. The CDR3 totals 19 residues. With 3 bases clipped from V and 0 bases from J, the junction kept 14 bases outside the gene matches. The CDR3 loop reads CASSFTYPGQGLVNTEAFF. CDR3 coding DNA: TGTGCCAGCAGCTTTACCTACCCGGGACAGGGCCTAGTGAACACTGAAGCTTTCTTT.

This clone was seen just once. V is TRBV9 and J is TRBJ2-7, with 9 nucleotides matching TRBD2. J was trimmed by 2 bases and V by 0 bases; bases with no gene match: 6. CDR1 and CDR2 from the germline V gene are SGDLS and YYNGEE. This CDR3 spans 16 amino acids. The CDR3 is CASSVGPGLATYEQYF. In DNA form, the CDR3 reads TGTGCCAGCAGCGTAGGCCCAGGACTAGCGACCTACGAGCAGTACTTC.

The chain combines TRBV19 with TRBJ2-7; D is uncertain. The CDR3 runs to 12 residues. The V gene lost 5 bases and the J gene lost 3 bases, with 8 bases spanning the gap. Looked up from germline, CDR1 is LNHDA and CDR2 is SQIVND (reference sequence). CDR3 in amino acids: CASSSVSYEQYF. In DNA, the CDR3 is TGTGCCAGTAGTTCAGTAAGCTACGAGCAGTACTTC.